The 3 T cell receptor beta chains in this list originate from one sample, sequenced in a study of shared clonotypes between healthy human individuals (dated by TCRdb to 2018 to 2020). Preparation of the library involved the immunoSEQ multiplex PCR assay. In its TCRdb copy, this immuneACCESS table keeps in-frame sequences only and misses some clones. Where compared with another copy, unresolved V genes explain less than half of these, and the others have no known cause. The sample yields approximately 2.4 million clones; 90% to 96% were counted once. The biggest ten clones account for 0.1% to 0.15% of the sample. Source material: naive CD4+ T cells sorted from blood. The sample's cell subset or site, from its label and the paper: CD45RA+ positively selected. Receptors originate from a man younger than 35 in good health.

The chain joins TRBV6-6 to TRBJ2-6; D perhaps matches TRBD2 (5 bases). Looked up from germline, CDR1 is MNHNY and CDR2 is SVGAGI (reference sequence). Deletions cut 5 bases from V and 0 bases from J, with 8 bases between. This CDR3 region has 15 residues. The CDR3: CASSRDFSGANVLTF. CDR3 DNA sequence: TGTGCCAGCAGTCGGGATTTCTCTGGGGCCAACGTCCTGACTTTC.

The rearrangement joins TRBV30 to TRBJ2-7; possibly TRBD2 for D (5 bases). This CDR3 is 11 amino acids long. In germline, CDR1 is GTSNPN, CDR2 SVGIG (reference sequence). Trimming left V 5 bases short and J 3 bases short, with 8 bases between. This CDR3 reads CAWAGVYEQYF. The CDR3 DNA reads TGTGCCTGGGCCGGGGTCTACGAGCAGTACTTC.

The chain links TRBV7-8 to TRBJ2-4; 13 bases are shared with TRBD2. V shed 5 bases, J shed 4 bases, and the junction held 14 bases outside the gene matches. Germline V gives CDR1 SGHVS, CDR2 FQNEAQ. The CDR3 consists of 19 residues. The CDR3 nucleotides are TGTGCCAGCAGCGACCGACTAGCGGGGGGTCTACCTTTTAAAAACATTCAGTACTTC. It encodes CASSDRLAGGLPFKNIQYF.